Following are 3 T cell receptor beta chains from one sample sequenced in a study of T cells in Graves' hyperthyroidism and ophthalmopathy. Authors of the study amplified TCR beta CDR3 regions from RNA transcripts. TCR CDR3 underwent first-round RT-PCR with the HTBI primer set. Via MiXCR, TCRdb re-called the multiplex PCR reads, giving one row per CDR3 protein. The repertoire holds 500,000 to 650,000 distinct CDR3 sequences, around 15% seen once, with over 11% in the top ten. The sample taken for sequencing was blood. The receptors stem from a woman aged 40-49 years with Graves' hyperthyroidism.

Ten or more counts support this clonotype. The V gene is TRBV5-1, the J gene TRBJ2-1; 7 bases are shared with TRBD2. The CDR3 totals 16 residues. V gave up 3 bases and J gave up 0 bases; unmatched junction bases: 6. Germline lookup yields CDR1 SGHRS and CDR2 YFSETQ. The CDR3 reads CASSSLAPSSYNEQFF. Written as DNA, the CDR3 is TGCGCCAGCAGCTCACTAGCGCCTAGCTCCTACAATGAGCAGTTCTTC.

This clonotype showed up many times. This rearrangement joins TRBV27 to TRBJ2-1; TRBD2 might be the D (5 bases). V lost 10 bases, J lost 1 base, and 17 bases lay in between. The CDR3 loop spans 15 amino acids. Germline CDR1 MNHEY, CDR2 SMNVEV (reference sequence). In DNA form, the CDR3 reads TGTGCCACAAGAAAGGGCGGGTCTTCCTACAATGAGCAGTTCTTC. Encoded protein: CATRKGGSSYNEQFF.

The chain is built from TRBV6-2 or TRBV6-3 and TRBJ2-5; possibly TRBD1 or TRBD2 for D (5 bases each). CDR1 and CDR2 (germline): MNHEY, SVGEGT. Trimming took 8 bases from V and 2 from J, leaving 12 bases between them. The length of the CDR3 is 13 residues. Here the CDR3 DNA reads TGTGCCAGCGAGTTGGGGGTACAAGAGACCCAGTACTTC. This sequence encodes CASELGVQETQYF.